The source of this T cell receptor (beta chain) is a study of blood T cell repertoires in COVID-19. About the research overall: Samples came from the United States, Italy and Spain, spanning acute and convalescent COVID-19. Nucleic acid was either cDNA or gDNA, and it came from T cells, B-cell-depleted T cells, or PBMCs.

The data were produced by immunoSEQ multiplex PCR, yet TCRdb's version contains in-frame clones alone and is incomplete. The table shows a few hundred thousand clones, with 87% occurring only once. Trimming removed 1 base from V and 1 base from J, with 10 bases in between. This CDR3 comprises 15 residues. CDR1 is SEHNR and CDR2 is FQNEAQ in the germline V gene (reference sequence). Specimen: peripheral blood. The genes are TRBV7-9 and TRBJ1-1, with D hard to call. The TCR originated in a woman in her fifties or sixties with acute or convalescent COVID-19. The CDR3 DNA reads as TGTGCCAGCAGCTTAGGGAGCGGAGAGAACACTGAAGCTTTCTTT. Translation: CASSLGSGENTEAFF.